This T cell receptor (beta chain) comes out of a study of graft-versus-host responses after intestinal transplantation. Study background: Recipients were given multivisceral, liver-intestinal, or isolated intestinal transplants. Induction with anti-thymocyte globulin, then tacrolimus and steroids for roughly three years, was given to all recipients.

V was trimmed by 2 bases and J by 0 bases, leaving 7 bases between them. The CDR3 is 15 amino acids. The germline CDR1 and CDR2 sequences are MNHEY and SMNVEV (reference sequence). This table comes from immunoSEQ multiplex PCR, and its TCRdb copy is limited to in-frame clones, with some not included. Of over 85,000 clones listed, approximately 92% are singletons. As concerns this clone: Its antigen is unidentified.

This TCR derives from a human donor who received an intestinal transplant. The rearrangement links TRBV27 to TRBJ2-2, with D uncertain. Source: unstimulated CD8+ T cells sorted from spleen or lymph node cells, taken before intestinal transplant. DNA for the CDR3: TGTGCCAGCAGTTTAGTGCCCACGAACACCGGGGAGCTGTTTTTT. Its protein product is CASSLVPTNTGELFF.